This T cell receptor (beta chain) is drawn from a study of CD8+ T cells in alopecia areata. As for the study in general: The 7-10-week-old female C3H/HeJ mice were given skin taken from 6-12-month-old C3H/HeJ graft donors that had spontaneous alopecia.

After isolation, RNA underwent reverse transcription to generate cDNA as the sequencing template. The protocol was immunoSEQ multiplex PCR, while the TCRdb copy is restricted to in-frame clones and leaves out a portion. The repertoire consists of about 270,000 clones, none detected only once. Pooled cutaneous lymph node cells were sorted using CD4, CD8alpha, NKG2D, NKG2ACE and other markers. This clone was detected only a few times. Mouse gene names apply. Read coverage stops 4 residues before the CDR3 terminus; the germline J gene supplies the remainder. The same CDR3 is also encoded by other DNA sequences in this sample. The germline gives CDR1 FNHDT, CDR2 SITEND (reference sequence). The CDR3 has 13 amino acids.

The sequencing input was CD4+ T cells sorted from a lymph node. The chain carries TRBV19 and TRBJ1-1; TRBD1 matches 9 bases. The TCR was taken from a C3H/HeJ mouse with alopecia areata. Strain haplotype (MHC): H2-k. The CDR3 protein is CASSPGTGTEVFF. CDR3 DNA, as far as it was read: TGTGCCAGCAGTCCCGGGACAGGGACA.